This T cell receptor beta chain was documented in a study of T cell repertoires in cytomegalovirus infection. Study at large: It can be stated that public TCR beta signatures indicated CMV infection as well as a matching HLA type. Study findings and constraints: CMV carriers with the relevant HLA were identified by cumulative public TCR beta family frequency. Dominant in the ex vivo response were TCR beta clonotypes restricted by HLA-C and specific for CMV.

TCRdb re-derived calls from the reads in MiXCR, one entry per CDR3 protein. The top ten hold less than 25% of the sample, which has 150,000 to 200,000 distinct CDR3 sequences, roughly a sixth seen once. In germline, CDR1 is SNHLY, CDR2 FYNNEI. This CDR3 region has 14 residues. Between the trimmed V and J ends, which lost 4 bases and 0 bases, there was a span of 10 bases. Turning to this clonotype: The target antigen is unknown.

Sequencing input: CD8+ T cells from PBMCs. The TCR originated in a human donor in good health (CMV status not recorded). Some clones in this sample may be carry-over from other donors' samples. This chain connects TRBV2 to TRBJ2-7, with a tentative D call TRBD2 (6 bases). For the CDR3, the DNA is TGTGCCAGCAGTGTCTTGGGGGGCTCCTACGAGCAGTACTTC. Its protein product is CASSVLGGSYEQYF.